This is a list of T cell receptor beta chains from one sample in a study of blood T cell repertoires in COVID-19. The repertoire was sequenced with immunoSEQ multiplex PCR; TCRdb's copy has only in-frame clones and lacks some. This sample carries 90,000 to 100,000 clones, approximately 85% of them seen once, and the ten largest clones take around 12%. Specimen: peripheral blood. The receptors shown here come from a human donor in a cohort sampled during active COVID-19. Each CDR3 is given with its conserved first and last residue. The order of the fields is D gene, J gene, clone size, V gene, CDR3 DNA, CDR3 protein. A D gene is named only where the DNA matches it firmly. Expanded clones get a size class; other rows say once, few or many, or leave the size out.

TRBD2	TRBJ2-5	once	TRBV3-1/TRBV3-2	TGTGCCAGCAGCCCGATTGGACTAGCGGACTCTAGGGAGACCCAGTACTTC	CASSPIGLADSRETQYF
.	TRBJ1-5	.	TRBV19	TGTGCCAGTAGCGACAGGCGTAATAGCAATCAGCCCCAGCATTTT	CASSDRRNSNQPQHF
TRBD2	TRBJ2-5	.	TRBV13	TGTGCCACCCTTGAGGGCGGGAGACCCCAAGAGACCCAGTACTTC	CATLEGGRPQETQYF
.	TRBJ1-1	.	TRBV5-1	TGCGCCAGCAAATATCAGGGAGGCACTGAAGCTTTCTTT	CASKYQGGTEAFF
TRBD2	TRBJ2-5	.	TRBV9	TGTGCCAGCAGCGGGAATCGGGGGGCCCAGTACTTC	CASSGNRGAQYF
.	TRBJ1-4	.	TRBV7-9	TGTGCCAGCAGCTTATTATCCTATGGTGAAAAACTGTTTTTT	CASSLLSYGEKLFF
.	TRBJ2-7	.	TRBV7-2	TGTGCCAGCAGCCTCACAGGCGAGCAGTACTTC	CASSLTGEQYF
.	TRBJ2-1	.	TRBV29-1	TGCAGCGTTGGGGCAGATAGTGAGCAGTTCTTC	CSVGADSEQFF
.	TRBJ1-2	few	TRBV19	TGTGCCAGTAGTATGGGTAGTGGAGGCTCCAGACTCTATGGCTACACCTTC	CASSMGSGGSRLYGYTF
TRBD2	TRBJ2-1	once	TRBV5-1	TGCGCCAGCAGCTCAGCGGGAGTCTCCTACAATGAGCAGTTCTTC	CASSSAGVSYNEQFF
.	TRBJ2-1	.	TRBV4-2	TGTGCCAGCAGCCAAGATGGGACTAATGAGCAGTTCTTC	CASSQDGTNEQFF
.	TRBJ2-1	.	TRBV6-2/TRBV6-3	TGTGCCAGCAGTTACAGGGGCCCCCCTTACAATGAGCAGTTCTTC	CASSYRGPPYNEQFF
.	TRBJ1-3	.	TRBV7-9	TGTGCCAGCTCGTTGGGGGGGCTCGGAAACACCATATATTTT	CASSLGGLGNTIYF
TRBD1	TRBJ1-5	.	TRBV5-1	TGCGCCAGCAGCTTGGGACAGGGGGATCAGCCCCAGCATTTT	CASSLGQGDQPQHF
TRBD1	TRBJ1-4	.	TRBV19	TGTGCCAGTAGTATCGGGACAGGGGCTGAAAAACTGTTTTTT	CASSIGTGAEKLFF
.	TRBJ2-3	.	TRBV7-8	TGTGCCAGCAGCTTGATGGATGGAAAGCGCCATACGCAGTATTTT	CASSLMDGKRHTQYF
TRBD1	TRBJ1-1	.	TRBV4-2	TGTGCCAGCAGCCAAGAAGCGACGCAGGGGGCAATAGCTTTCTTT	CASSQEATQGAIAFF
.	TRBJ2-2	.	TRBV6-2/TRBV6-3	TGTGCCAGCAGCCGAGGGTACACCGGGGAGCTGTTTTTT	CASSRGYTGELFF
.	TRBJ1-4	few	TRBV7-2	TGTGCCAGCAGCTCGTGGGGGCAGGAAAAACTGTTTTTT	CASSSWGQEKLFF
TRBD1	TRBJ2-5	.	TRBV27	TGTGCCAGCAGTTTACGACGGGGACAGGGGATAGGGGAGACCCAGTACTTC	CASSLRRGQGIGETQYF
.	TRBJ1-1	once	TRBV30	TGTGCCTGGAGGGGGAGGAACACTGAAGCTTTCTTT	CAWRGRNTEAFF
.	TRBJ2-3	.	TRBV13	TGTGCCAGCAGCGCCAGGACTGTTCTACTACCCCAAGACTCCACAGATACGCAGTATTTT	CASSARTVLLPQDSTDTQYF
.	TRBJ2-7	.	TRBV2	TGTGCCAGCAGTCCGGCCTACGAGCAGTACTTC	CASSPAYEQYF
TRBD1	TRBJ1-2	once	TRBV5-1	TGCGCCAGCAGCTTGAGCGGTACAGGGGGCTATGGCTACACCTTC	CASSLSGTGGYGYTF
.	TRBJ2-7	.	TRBV7-9	TGTGCCAGCAGCTTAGCGCCGGGCTACGAGCAGTACTTC	CASSLAPGYEQYF
TRBD2	TRBJ2-3	.	TRBV7-2	TGTGCCAGCCAAGGGCGGGGGGCTCCCACAGATACGCAGTATTTT	CASQGRGAPTDTQYF
.	TRBJ2-7	.	TRBV25-1	TGTGCCAGCAGAGGACACCGGTCGTCCTACGAGCAGTACTTC	CASRGHRSSYEQYF
TRBD1	TRBJ2-1	.	TRBV18	TGTGCCAGCTCACCATGGGACAGCAATGAGCAGTTCTTC	CASSPWDSNEQFF
.	TRBJ1-3	.	TRBV12-5	TGTGCTAGTGGTTTGGTTGGTGGAGGAGGTGGAAACACCATATATTTT	CASGLVGGGGGNTIYF
.	TRBJ2-5	.	TRBV10-3	TGTGCCATCGGCAGGGAAGAGACCCAGTACTTC	CAIGREETQYF
TRBD2	TRBJ2-1	.	TRBV6-2/TRBV6-3	TGTGCCAGCAGTTACGGAACCGGGACTAACAATGAGCAGTTCTTC	CASSYGTGTNNEQFF
.	TRBJ1-2	.	TRBV4-3	TGCGCCAGCAGCCAAGATCGGCCAGGGAAAGGCTACACCTTC	CASSQDRPGKGYTF
.	TRBJ1-2	.	TRBV7-2	TGTGCCAGCAGCCTCGGGTCACTCGGGGGCTACACCTTC	CASSLGSLGGYTF
TRBD2	TRBJ2-7	.	TRBV13	TGTGCCAGCAGCTCCGATAGCGGGAGGGCCTGGGAGCAGTACTTC	CASSSDSGRAWEQYF
TRBD2	TRBJ2-2	.	TRBV3-1/TRBV3-2	TGTGCCAGCAGCTTGACTAGCGGTTGGAACACCGGGGAGCTGTTTTTT	CASSLTSGWNTGELFF
TRBD1	TRBJ1-5	.	TRBV6-2/TRBV6-3	TGTGCCAGCAGCTTTACAGGGGGCGGCAATCAGCCCCAGCATTTT	CASSFTGGGNQPQHF
.	TRBJ1-1	.	TRBV9	TGTGCCAGCAGCGCCCACAGGGACGGGAACACTGAAGCTTTCTTT	CASSAHRDGNTEAFF
TRBD2	TRBJ2-1	.	TRBV4-2	TGTGCCAGCAGCCTAATTCAGAGGAGCGGGGGGGGTTACAATGAGCAGTTCTTC	CASSLIQRSGGGYNEQFF
TRBD1	TRBJ1-2	.	TRBV4-1	TGCGCCAGCAGCCAACCCGGGACAGGGGATCGGCATGGCTACACCTTC	CASSQPGTGDRHGYTF
TRBD2	TRBJ2-7	.	TRBV10-3	TGTGCCATCAGTGAGAGGACTAGCGGGAGTTCCGAGCAGTACTTC	CAISERTSGSSEQYF
TRBD2	TRBJ2-1	.	TRBV5-1	TGCGCCAGCAGCTGGCGGGAGGGGACCTACAATGAGCAGTTCTTC	CASSWREGTYNEQFF
.	TRBJ1-4	.	TRBV9	TGTGCCAGCTCCATCGGGGGGCCCAATGAAAAACTGTTTTTT	CASSIGGPNEKLFF
.	TRBJ2-1	.	TRBV5-1	TGCGCCAGCAGCACCTCTAGACCCTCCTACAATGAGCAGTTCTTC	CASSTSRPSYNEQFF